This T cell receptor (beta chain) is drawn from a study of control samples from healthy donors and cancer patients. Clones were read by immunoSEQ multiplex PCR, and TCRdb kept only the in-frame ones, dropping some. The profile shows around 200,000 clones, about 95% of them singletons. Sequencing was performed on blood. The receptor was isolated from a man over 45 in good health.

This chain's CDR3 is CASSFDTQYF. CDR3 nucleotide sequence: TGTGCCAGCAGTTTTGATACGCAGTATTTT. The chain couples TRBV11-2 to TRBJ2-3, with D unresolved. Trimming cost V 6 bases and J 6 bases, with 4 bases left between them. Germline assignment: CDR1 SGHAT and CDR2 FQNNGV. The CDR3 consists of 10 residues.